Sequencing of this TCR beta chain was carried out in a study of radiation and T cells in renal cell carcinoma. The repertoire was sequenced with immunoSEQ multiplex PCR; TCRdb's copy has only in-frame clones and lacks some. The data contain 4,000 or so clones, around three quarters of them singletons. The treatment was: treatment-naive control, cytoreductive nephrectomy. Trimming removed 5 bases from V and 1 base from J; junction bases left unmatched: 12. Germline V CDR1 and CDR2: SGHNT, YENEEA. The length of the CDR3 is 17 residues. The source is a man in his forties or fifties with renal cell carcinoma. Here the sequenced sample was tumor tissue, taken from a patient whose treatment was nephrectomy without radiotherapy. The V and J genes are TRBV11-3 and TRBJ2-3, with 7 bases aligning to TRBD2. This CDR3 is CASSPKGRGGGTDTQYF. CDR3 DNA: TGTGCCAGCAGCCCCAAAGGGAGGGGTGGCGGCACAGATACGCAGTATTTT.